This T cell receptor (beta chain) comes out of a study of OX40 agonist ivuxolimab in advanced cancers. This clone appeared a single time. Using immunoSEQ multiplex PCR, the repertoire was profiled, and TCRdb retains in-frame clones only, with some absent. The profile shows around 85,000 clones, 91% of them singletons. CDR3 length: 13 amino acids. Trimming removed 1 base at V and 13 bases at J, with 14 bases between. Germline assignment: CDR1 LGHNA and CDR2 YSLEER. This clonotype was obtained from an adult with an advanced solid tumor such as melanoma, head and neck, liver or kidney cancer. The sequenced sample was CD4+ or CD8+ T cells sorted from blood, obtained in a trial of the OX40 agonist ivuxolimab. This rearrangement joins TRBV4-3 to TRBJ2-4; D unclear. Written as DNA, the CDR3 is TGCGCCAGCAGCCAAGTGGTATTCGATTTGCAGTACTTC. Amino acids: CASSQVVFDLQYF.